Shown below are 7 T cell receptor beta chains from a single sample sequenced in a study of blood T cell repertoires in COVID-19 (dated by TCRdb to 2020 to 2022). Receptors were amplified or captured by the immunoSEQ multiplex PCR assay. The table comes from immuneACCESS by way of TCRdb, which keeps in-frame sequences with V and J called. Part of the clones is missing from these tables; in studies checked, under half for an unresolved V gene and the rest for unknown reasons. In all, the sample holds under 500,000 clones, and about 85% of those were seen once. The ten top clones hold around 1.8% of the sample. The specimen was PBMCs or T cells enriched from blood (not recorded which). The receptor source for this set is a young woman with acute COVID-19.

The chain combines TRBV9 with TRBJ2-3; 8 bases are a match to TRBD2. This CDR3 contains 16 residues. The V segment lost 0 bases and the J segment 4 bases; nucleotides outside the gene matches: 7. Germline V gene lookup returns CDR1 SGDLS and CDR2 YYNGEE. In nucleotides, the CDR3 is TGTGCCAGCAGCGTAGCTCCGGGAGGGGGGGCAGATACGCAGTATTTT. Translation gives CASSVAPGGGADTQYF.

This chain's CDR3 is CASIGTPSSYEQYF. For the CDR3, the DNA is TGTGCCAGCATCGGGACACCTAGCTCCTACGAGCAGTACTTC. J is TRBJ2-7 and V is TRBV28; perhaps TRBD1 as D (6 bases). The CDR3 has 14 amino acids. Deletions cut 7 bases from V and 0 bases from J, with 13 bases between. From germline, CDR1 is MDHEN and CDR2 SYDVKM.

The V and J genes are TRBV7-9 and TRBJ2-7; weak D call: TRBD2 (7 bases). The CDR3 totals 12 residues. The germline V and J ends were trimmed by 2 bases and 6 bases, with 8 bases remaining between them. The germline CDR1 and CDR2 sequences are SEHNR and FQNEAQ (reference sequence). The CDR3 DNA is TGTGCCAGCAGCTTAAGGGGGGGCGAGCAGTACTTC. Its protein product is CASSLRGGEQYF.

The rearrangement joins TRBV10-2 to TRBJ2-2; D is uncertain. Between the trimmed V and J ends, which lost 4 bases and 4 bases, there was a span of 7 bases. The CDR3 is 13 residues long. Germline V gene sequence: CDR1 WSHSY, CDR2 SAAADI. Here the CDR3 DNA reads TGCGCCAGCAGTGCGGTCCGCACCGGGGAGCTGTTTTTT. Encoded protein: CASSAVRTGELFF.

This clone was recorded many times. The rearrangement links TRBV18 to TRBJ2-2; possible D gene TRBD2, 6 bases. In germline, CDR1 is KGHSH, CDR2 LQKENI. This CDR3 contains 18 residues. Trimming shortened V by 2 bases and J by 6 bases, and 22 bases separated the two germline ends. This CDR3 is CASSPGPSDPERAGELFF. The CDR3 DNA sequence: TGTGCCAGCTCACCAGGGCCTAGCGACCCGGAGAGGGCCGGGGAGCTGTTTTTT.

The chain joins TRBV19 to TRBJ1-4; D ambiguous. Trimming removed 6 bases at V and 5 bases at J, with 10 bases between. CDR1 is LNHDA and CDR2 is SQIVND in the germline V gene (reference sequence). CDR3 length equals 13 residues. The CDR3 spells CASRRGLNEKLFF. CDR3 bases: TGTGCCAGTAGACGCGGGTTAAATGAAAAACTGTTTTTT.

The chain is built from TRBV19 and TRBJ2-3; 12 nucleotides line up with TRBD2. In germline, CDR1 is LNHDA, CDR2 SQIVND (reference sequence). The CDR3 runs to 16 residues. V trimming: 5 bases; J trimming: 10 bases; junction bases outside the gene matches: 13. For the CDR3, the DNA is TGTGCCAGTAGTCGACTCGCTAGCGGGAGGGCCTTTCCGCAGTATTTT. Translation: CASSRLASGRAFPQYF.